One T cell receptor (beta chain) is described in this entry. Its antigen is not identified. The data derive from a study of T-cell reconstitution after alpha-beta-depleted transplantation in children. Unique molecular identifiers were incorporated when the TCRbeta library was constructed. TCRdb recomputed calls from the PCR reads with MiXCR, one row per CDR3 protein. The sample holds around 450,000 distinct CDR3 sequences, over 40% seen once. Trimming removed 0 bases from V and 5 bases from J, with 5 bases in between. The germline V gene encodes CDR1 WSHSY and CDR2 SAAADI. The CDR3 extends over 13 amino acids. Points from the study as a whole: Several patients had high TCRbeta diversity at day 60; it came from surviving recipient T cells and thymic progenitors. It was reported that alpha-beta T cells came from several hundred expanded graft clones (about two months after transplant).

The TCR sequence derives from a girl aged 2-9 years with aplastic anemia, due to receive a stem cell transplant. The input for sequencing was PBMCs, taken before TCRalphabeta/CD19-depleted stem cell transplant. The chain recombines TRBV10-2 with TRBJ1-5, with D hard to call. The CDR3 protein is CASSESEYQPQHF. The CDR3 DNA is TGCGCCAGCAGTGAGTCCGAGTATCAGCCCCAGCATTTT.